This TCR beta chain was captured in a study of cytomegalovirus exposure and HLA in healthy donors. PCR amplification relied on 60 Vbeta primers (plus 13 Jbeta primers). Using immunoSEQ multiplex PCR, the repertoire was profiled, and TCRdb retains in-frame clones only, with some absent. The sample consists of 160,000 or so clones, 80% to 85% of them appearing once. In this sample, this clone turned up a few times. CDR3 size: 17 residues. Germline CDR1 is SGHRS and CDR2 is YFSETQ. The germline V and J ends were trimmed by 0 bases and 0 bases, with 15 bases remaining between them. The clonotype comes from a man aged 25 to 40 in good health and CMV-seronegative. The sequenced material came from PBMCs. The chain recombines TRBV5-1 with TRBJ1-1; the D is unclear. The CDR3 region is CASSLDPGVGMNTEAFF. The CDR3 region has the DNA TGCGCCAGCAGCTTGGATCCGGGAGTGGGTATGAACACTGAAGCTTTCTTT.